The 20 T cell receptor beta chains below all came from one sample that was sequenced in a study of response to subunit inactivated influenza vaccine. TCRdb reprocessed the RT-PCR reads via MiXCR and lists one record per CDR3 protein. This sample has 500,000 or so distinct CDR3 sequences, with more than 15% found just once. The sample in question was CD4+ T cells sorted from PBMCs, obtained 23 to 25 months after vaccination. Receptor source: a man between 45 and 75 years old who received an inactivated influenza vaccine.

This clonotype was picked up a small number of times. The J gene is TRBJ1-3, the V gene TRBV7-2; 7 positions match TRBD1. Trimming at V came to 5 bases and at J to 0 bases, leaving 4 bases not matched to a gene. This CDR3 comprises 15 residues. Germline lookup yields CDR1 SGHTA and CDR2 FQGNSA. The CDR3 region has the DNA TGTGCCAGCAGCATGGACAGGACCTCTGGAAACACCATATATTTT. It specifies CASSMDRTSGNTIYF.

The chain uses TRBV4-3 and TRBJ2-4; the D is unclear. The germline gives CDR1 LGHNA, CDR2 YSLEER. The V and J ends lost 0 bases and 6 bases respectively, with 12 bases between them. CDR3 length equals 15 residues. The CDR3 DNA follows: TGCGCCAGCAGCCAAGATGTGGCGGCACTAAACATTCAGTACTTC. Its protein is CASSQDVAALNIQYF.

This clonotype was seen more than once but under ten times. The J gene is TRBJ2-2, the V gene TRBV5-1; 8 bases agree with TRBD1. The CDR3 totals 14 residues. Germline lookup yields CDR1 SGHRS and CDR2 YFSETQ. V lost 4 bases to trimming and J lost 4 bases; unmatched junction nucleotides: 3. This CDR3 is CASSPGGATGELFF. DNA of the CDR3: TGCGCCAGCAGCCCAGGGGGCGCCACCGGGGAGCTGTTTTTT.

In its sample, this clonotype was seen a few times. This rearrangement joins TRBV20-1 to TRBJ2-5, with 7 positions matching TRBD2. The CDR3 is 14 amino acids. The V and J ends lost 2 bases and 1 base, in that order; junction bases with no gene match: 4. CDR1 is DFQATT, CDR2 SNEGSKA, per germline (reference sequence). The DNA of the CDR3 is TGCAGTGCTAGATTGGGGGGGGGCCAAGAGACCCAGTACTTC. Its protein product is CSARLGGGQETQYF.

This chain joins TRBV5-1 and TRBJ1-1; 8 bases are a match to TRBD1. The CDR3 is 13 residues long. CDR1 is SGHRS and CDR2 is YFSETQ in the germline V gene. J lost 7 bases, V lost 0 bases, and 2 bases had no gene match. The CDR3 nucleotides are TGCGCCAGCAGCTTGGGACAGGGGTTTGAAGCTTTCTTT. Translated: CASSLGQGFEAFF.

This clonotype was observed a handful of times. V is TRBV29-1 and J is TRBJ2-1; TRBD2 matches at 8 bases. The V gene's germline CDR1 is SQVTM and CDR2 ANQGSEA. There are 14 residues in the CDR3. Unmatched junction bases numbered 8, after V lost 4 bases and J lost 6 bases. The CDR3 loop reads CSVAPGGLLNEQFF. The CDR3 region has the DNA TGCAGCGTTGCCCCGGGGGGGCTCCTCAATGAGCAGTTCTTC.

The CDR3, as DNA: TGTGCCATCAGCCCTGACAGGGCCGATGGCTACACCTTC. It is translated as CAISPDRADGYTF. V and J are TRBV10-3 and TRBJ1-2, with 7 positions matching TRBD1. J lost 6 bases, V lost 6 bases, and 7 bases had no gene match. The CDR3 runs to 13 residues. Germline CDR1 and CDR2: ENHRY and SYGVKD.

The chain employs TRBV24-1 and TRBJ2-1; D unresolved. From germline, CDR1 is KGHDR and CDR2 SFDVKD. The CDR3 has 13 residues. Trimming left V 4 bases short and J 7 bases short, with 10 bases between. The CDR3 loop reads CATSDPGWNEQFF. CDR3 nucleotides: TGTGCCACCAGTGACCCCGGATGGAATGAGCAGTTCTTC.

There are many counts of this clonotype. The rearrangement joins TRBV7-2 to TRBJ1-5, with D tentatively TRBD1 (5 bases). Per the germline V gene, CDR1 is SGHTA and CDR2 is FQGNSA. V was trimmed by 1 base and J by 7 bases, leaving 8 bases between them. The length of the CDR3 is 13 residues. The CDR3 is CASSLGGAQPQHF. CDR3 bases: TGTGCCAGCAGCTTAGGAGGGGCGCAGCCCCAGCATTTT.

This clonotype was observed a handful of times. The gene calls are TRBV12-3 or TRBV12-4 and TRBJ1-4; D possibly corresponds to TRBD1 (5 bases). The germline V and J ends were trimmed by 4 bases and 6 bases, with 9 bases remaining between them. The CDR3 loop spans 13 amino acids. The CDR3 sequence is CASSSGGYEKLFF. The CDR3 DNA is TGTGCCAGCAGTTCCGGGGGGTATGAAAAACTGTTTTTT.

The genes are TRBV24-1 and TRBJ2-1; 10 nucleotides line up with TRBD1. The germline V gene has CDR1 KGHDR and CDR2 SFDVKD. V shed 2 bases and J 7 bases; nucleotides not matched to a gene: 1. The CDR3 spans 14 residues. CDR3 sequence reads: CATSDWDRGNEQFF. The CDR3 nucleotides are TGTGCCACCAGTGATTGGGACAGGGGAAATGAGCAGTTCTTC.

This clonotype was counted a few times. The chain uses TRBV5-5 and TRBJ2-5; no firm D call. Trimming shortened V by 0 bases and J by 6 bases, and 9 bases separated the two germline ends. Germline CDR1 SGHKS, CDR2 YYEKEE (reference sequence). The CDR3 extends over 13 amino acids. The CDR3 loop is CASSLEGWQTQYF. DNA of the CDR3: TGTGCCAGCAGCTTGGAAGGGTGGCAGACCCAGTACTTC. The full variable domain, with the rest looked up from reference TRBV5-5 and TRBJ2-5, is DAGVTQSPTHLIKTRGQQVTLRCSPISGHKSVSWYQQVLGQGPQFIFQYYEKEERGRGNFPDRFSARQFPNYSSELNVNALLLGDSALYLCASSLEGWQTQYFGPGTRLLVL.

The table lists this clonotype with a few counts. The chain is built from TRBV6-5 and TRBJ1-4, with a weak D call TRBD1 (5 bases). Germline V lookup: CDR1 MNHEY, CDR2 SVGAGI. This CDR3 is 16 amino acids long. With 6 bases removed from V and 7 bases from J, the gap between germline ends came to 21 bases. The CDR3 nucleotides are TGTGCCAGCAGCTATGCTGGGGGGTTAGCGAGTGAAAAACTGTTTTTT. This sequence encodes CASSYAGGLASEKLFF.

V gene TRBV9 combines with J gene TRBJ2-3; D gene ambiguous. The CDR3 is made up of 15 amino acids. The germline V gene encodes CDR1 SGDLS and CDR2 YYNGEE. With 3 bases removed from V and 1 base from J, the gap between germline ends came to 12 bases. CDR3 loop: CASSDQLLGTDTQYF. The CDR3 region has the DNA TGTGCCAGCAGCGACCAGTTGCTTGGCACAGATACGCAGTATTTT. Drawing the rest from reference TRBV9 and TRBJ2-3, the complete variable domain is DSGVTQTPKHLITATGQRVTLRCSPRSGDLSVYWYQQSLDQGLQFLIQYYNGEERAKGNILERFSAQQFPDLHSELNLSSLELGDSALYFCASSDQLLGTDTQYFGPGTRLTVL.

This clonotype was seen just once. The chain links TRBV5-1 to TRBJ1-6, with D unresolved. Trimming pared 3 bases from V and 4 bases from J, leaving 5 bases between. The CDR3 covers 13 residues. CDR1 and CDR2 (germline): SGHRS, YFSETQ. The CDR3 region is CASSWGYNSPLHF. The CDR3 bases are TGCGCCAGCAGCTGGGGATATAATTCACCCCTCCACTTT.

The table lists this clonotype with a few counts. CDR3 protein: CATSAGTVTDGYTF. In nucleotides, the CDR3 is TGTGCCACCAGTGCTGGGACAGTCACGGATGGCTACACCTTC. This chain links TRBV24-1 with TRBJ1-2; 7 bases agree with TRBD1. This CDR3 has 14 residues. With V trimmed by 5 bases and J by 6 bases, 8 bases remained unmatched. The germline V gene encodes CDR1 KGHDR and CDR2 SFDVKD.

This clonotype was seen a few times. This sequence joins TRBV6-2 or TRBV6-3 and TRBJ1-5; D possibly corresponds to TRBD1 (5 bases). Germline-derived CDR1 and CDR2 are MNHEY and SVGEGT. The V and J ends lost 6 bases and 2 bases respectively, with 14 bases between them. The CDR3 loop spans 15 amino acids. The CDR3 DNA follows: TGTGCCAGCAGAAGGGGTCCCCTTGGCAATCAGCCCCAGCATTTT. Its translation is CASRRGPLGNQPQHF.

This clonotype appeared a few times. The rearrangement joins TRBV20-1 to TRBJ2-7; the match to TRBD2 covers 11 bases. Unmatched junction bases numbered 6, after V lost 4 bases and J lost 7 bases. CDR1 is DFQATT, CDR2 SNEGSKA, per germline (reference sequence). This CDR3 has 13 amino acids. In DNA form, the CDR3 reads TGCAGTGCTAACCCTAGCGGGGGGAGGGAGCAGTACTTC. Protein: CSANPSGGREQYF.

This clonotype was seen only a few times. J is TRBJ2-7 and V is TRBV20-1; TRBD2 matches at 9 bases. From germline, CDR1 is DFQATT and CDR2 SNEGSKA (reference sequence). This CDR3 has 15 amino acids. With V trimmed by 6 bases and J by 0 bases, 9 bases remained unmatched. The CDR3 DNA sequence: TGCAGTGCGAACAAAGCGGGAGGCCCCTCCTACGAGCAGTACTTC. This encodes CSANKAGGPSYEQYF.

This clonotype was seen at least ten times. The chain employs TRBV13 and TRBJ2-1, with 7 bases aligning to TRBD2. Trimming cost V 5 bases and J 10 bases; bases outside gene matches: 11. Germline CDR1 and CDR2: PRHDT and FYEKMQ (reference sequence). This CDR3 is built from 14 residues. The DNA of the CDR3 is TGTGCCAGCAGCCGCTCCTCGGGGGGTTACGAGCAGTTCTTC. This sequence encodes CASSRSSGGYEQFF.